The T cell receptor (beta chain) under discussion was sequenced for a study of identical twins. Ten or more counts support this clonotype. Its specificity is unknown. Study observations and caveats: Models underestimated how often monozygotic twins shared out-of-frame TCR alpha.

Template switching, a step in the protocol, added a universal primer site, and cDNA carried unique molecular identifiers. From the 5' RACE reads, TCRdb called clonotypes with MiXCR, one entry per CDR3 protein. Of some 200,000 distinct CDR3 sequences listed, 7.5% are singletons. In addition, the sample was reused for a study of yellow fever vaccine responses in identical twins.

This clonotype was obtained from a woman aged 18 to 35 in good health. Source material: memory (CD45RO+) T cells sorted from blood.

The CDR3 coding sequence is TGCGCCAGCAGTTTAGGACTGATGCAAGAGACCCAGTACTTC. Translating it yields CASSLGLMQETQYF. V is TRBV5-1 and J is TRBJ2-5; TRBD2 might be the D (5 bases). The CDR3 consists of 14 residues. Germline V gene lookup returns CDR1 SGHRS and CDR2 YFSETQ. V gave up 5 bases and J gave up 2 bases, with 13 bases separating them.